This entry describes one TCR beta chain. V shed 5 bases and J shed 4 bases, with 8 bases lying between them. Germline V gives CDR1 MDHEN, CDR2 SYDVKM. The CDR3 spans 12 residues. This record belongs to a study of blood T cell repertoires in COVID-19. About the research overall: Researchers got acute and convalescent COVID-19 samples from the United States, Italy and Spain. T cells, B-cell-depleted T cells, or PBMCs supplied cDNA or gDNA.

Original analysis: Amplifying reference gene primers gave estimates of nucleated cell counts. The method was immunoSEQ multiplex PCR; TCRdb's version includes in-frame clones alone and lacks a portion of them. The V and J calls and the clone size are those of that table, but D and trimming were determined from the DNA. This sample has 100,000 to 120,000 clones, with around 89% found just once. This receptor was obtained from a woman aged 45-59 years with acute or convalescent COVID-19. The chain is built from TRBV28 and TRBJ1-2; D is unresolved. Sequenced sample: peripheral blood. The CDR3, as DNA: TGTGCCAGCAGTATCGGTAGCTATGGCTACACCTTC. Residues: CASSIGSYGYTF.